This TCR beta chain was recorded in a study of CD8+CD57+ T cells in acquired aplastic anemia. Whole-study findings and limits: Between patients and controls, some 31 CD8+ CDR3 sequences were found in common.

Selection for sequencing was limited to patients who had shown CD8+CD57+ cell expansion by flow cytometry. This clonotype has a count of ten or more. Its specificity is unknown. CDR3 and TCR beta VDJ profiling relied on genomic DNA as the template. TCRdb passed the reads through MiXCR, listing each CDR3 protein once. This table has more than 45,000 distinct CDR3 sequences, roughly three fifths appearing once. The sample taken for sequencing was sorted CD4+, CD8+, or CD8+CD57+ T cells (not recorded which) from PBMCs. The TCR was taken from a human donor with aplastic anemia.

CDR3: CASSLGSYYGYTF. CDR3 DNA sequence: TGTGCCAGCAGCTTAGGCTCGTACTATGGCTACACCTTC. The rearrangement links TRBV13 to TRBJ1-2, with D unresolved. V lost 0 bases to trimming and J lost 3 bases, with 5 bases between them. Per the germline V gene, CDR1 is PRHDT and CDR2 is FYEKMQ (reference sequence). The CDR3 sequence is 13 residues long. The whole variable domain, remainder taken from reference TRBV13 and TRBJ1-2, is AAGVIQSPRHLIKEKRETATLKCYPIPRHDTVYWYQQGPGQDPQFLISFYEKMQSDKGSIPDRFSAQQFSDYHSELNMSSLELGDSALYFCASSLGSYYGYTFGSGTRLTVV.